The T cell receptor (beta chain) under discussion was sequenced for a study of T cells in Graves' hyperthyroidism and ophthalmopathy. As for the study in general: At initial diagnosis, before any treatment had begun, peripheral blood was obtained. Whole-study findings and limits: Appearing also in blood were most of the thyroid clonotypes expanded above 0.001. Ophthalmopathy stood apart from stable hyperthyroidism in a 13 V-J model.

The CDR3 loop spans 15 amino acids. CDR1 and CDR2 (germline): SGHAT, FQDESV (reference sequence). With 4 bases clipped from V and 4 bases from J, the junction kept 7 bases outside the gene matches. The TCR beta CDR3 regions underwent amplification using RNA transcripts as the source. TCR CDR3 regions were first amplified by RT-PCR with HTBI primers. TCRdb analysed the multiplex PCR reads with MiXCR anew, one entry per CDR3 protein. The table shows about 620,000 distinct CDR3 sequences, with about 16% occurring only once. This clonotype appeared many times. Its antigen remains unidentified. Clinical symptoms, serum thyroxine, TRAb, thyroid ultrasound and orbital computed tomography informed diagnoses.

This rearrangement joins TRBV11-1 to TRBJ2-1; the match to TRBD1 covers 7 bases. The TCR originated in a woman in her twenties or thirties with Graves' hyperthyroidism. Sequencing was performed on blood. The CDR3 region has the DNA TGTGCCAGCAGCTCCCAGGGACAGCCATACAATGAGCAGTTCTTC. Amino acid sequence: CASSSQGQPYNEQFF.